The 17 T cell receptor beta chains presented below share a single source sample, sequenced in a study of glioma-infiltrating T cells after dendritic cell vaccination listed by TCRdb under 2016. Libraries were built with the immunoSEQ multiplex PCR assay. TCRdb took over this immuneACCESS table, retaining in-frame rearrangements with V and J assigned. Such tables are incomplete; in checked studies, under half of the missing clones stem from an unresolved V gene, and the remainder is unexplained. This sample is represented by about 76,000 clones; around 87% of them were singletons. The ten biggest clones cover 2% to 2.5% of the sample. What the time point label conveys for this sample: after dendritic cell vaccination, including at tumor progression/relapse. The sample consisted of blood, taken after dendritic cell vaccination. The receptors were sampled from a human donor with glioblastoma.

The CDR3 DNA sequence: TGTGCCAGCAGCTTAGCTAATATGAACACTGAAGCTTTCTTT. Translated, it gives CASSLANMNTEAFF. V and J are TRBV11-2 and TRBJ1-1; D is uncertain. Germline-derived CDR1 and CDR2 are SGHAT and FQNNGV. V was shortened by 1 base and J by 0 bases, with 6 bases between the two germline ends. The CDR3 spans 14 residues.

V is TRBV7-9 and J is TRBJ2-3, with 8 bases identical to TRBD2. CDR3 length equals 13 residues. Germline CDR1 is SEHNR and CDR2 is FQNEAQ (reference sequence). V trimming: 5 bases; J trimming: 5 bases; junction bases outside the gene matches: 3. Here the CDR3 DNA reads TGTGCCAGCAGCCCCGGGGGGGGAGATACGCAGTATTTT. Its protein product is CASSPGGGDTQYF.

The sample holds a few counts of this clone. The J gene is TRBJ1-3, the V gene TRBV9; the D gene is possibly TRBD1 (6 bases). Germline values: CDR1 SGDLS, CDR2 YYNGEE. The CDR3 is made up of 16 amino acids. V gave up 0 bases and J gave up 3 bases, with 13 bases separating them. CDR3 in amino acids: CASSVEPGGSGNTIYF. The CDR3, as DNA: TGTGCCAGCAGCGTAGAGCCTGGGGGCAGTGGAAACACCATATATTTT.

V usage is TRBV7-9 and J usage is TRBJ1-3; TRBD1 aligns across 7 bases. Trimming cost V 11 bases and J 2 bases; bases outside gene matches: 6. From germline, CDR1 is SEHNR and CDR2 FQNEAQ (reference sequence). The CDR3 consists of 13 residues. The CDR3 region has the DNA TGTGCCGCGGAGGGGGCGACTGGAAACACCATATATTTT. It yields the protein CAAEGATGNTIYF.

The V gene is TRBV7-6, the J gene TRBJ1-2; D remains unclear. Germline CDR1 SGHVS, CDR2 FNYEAQ. CDR3 size: 15 residues. The ends were cut back, 4 bases at V and 7 bases at J, with 19 bases in the middle. CDR3 nucleotides: TGTGCCAGCAGCTCGAATAAAAGAGGCCCCCCTGGCTACACCTTC. Its translation: CASSSNKRGPPGYTF. Looking up the rest from reference TRBV7-6 and TRBJ1-2 gives the full variable domain: GAGVSQSPRYKVTKRGQDVALRCDPISGHVSLYWYRQALGQGPEFLTYFNYEAQQDKSGLPNDRFSAERPEGSISTLTIQRTEQRDSAMYRCASSSNKRGPPGYTFGSGTRLTVV.

The V and J genes are TRBV27 and TRBJ2-5, with D perhaps TRBD1 (6 bases). The CDR3 is 14 residues long. Trimming cost V 2 bases and J 5 bases, with 12 bases left between them. Germline loops: CDR1 MNHEY, CDR2 SMNVEV (reference sequence). The CDR3 coding sequence is TGTGCCAGCAGTTTAGAGGGGGTCGGGGAGACCCAGTACTTC. It specifies CASSLEGVGETQYF.

J is TRBJ2-1 and V is TRBV6-5; D is possibly TRBD2 (6 bases). Deletions cut 7 bases from V and 9 bases from J, with 10 bases between. CDR1 and CDR2 from the germline V gene are MNHEY and SVGAGI. The CDR3 is made up of 11 amino acids. This chain's CDR3 is CASNVGGEQFF. The CDR3 bases are TGTGCCAGCAACGTGGGAGGTGAGCAGTTCTTC.

The chain joins TRBV18 to TRBJ1-5, with D unclear. CDR1 is KGHSH and CDR2 is LQKENI in the germline V gene. The CDR3 has 13 residues. V lost 3 bases, J lost 6 bases, and 9 bases lay in between. CDR3 sequence (DNA): TGTGCCAGCTCACCTGAGAGGGTTCAGCCCCAGCATTTT. Its translation is CASSPERVQPQHF.

The V and J genes are TRBV11-2 and TRBJ1-4; the D gene is possibly TRBD1 (5 bases). The CDR3 runs 15 residues. Trimming removed 5 bases from V and 7 bases from J, with 17 bases in between. The V gene's germline CDR1 is SGHAT and CDR2 FQNNGV. CDR3 in DNA: TGTGCCAGCAGCCCGATACAGGTTGGTGGTGAAAAACTGTTTTTT. It encodes CASSPIQVGGEKLFF. The variable domain in full, completed from reference TRBV11-2 and TRBJ1-4, reads EAGVAQSPRYKIIEKRQSVAFWCNPISGHATLYWYQQILGQGPKLLIQFQNNGVVDDSQLPKDRFSAERLKGVDSTLKIQPAKLEDSAVYLCASSPIQVGGEKLFFGSGTQLSVL.

This chain connects TRBV6-1 to TRBJ2-7; the match to TRBD1 covers 9 bases. CDR1 is MNHNS and CDR2 is SASEGT in the germline V gene. With V trimmed by 6 bases and J by 5 bases, 8 bases remained unmatched. The CDR3 has 14 amino acids. The chain's CDR3 is CASSAGTGSNEQYF. The CDR3 region has the DNA TGTGCCAGCAGCGCCGGGACAGGGTCAAACGAGCAGTACTTC.

This rearrangement joins TRBV5-1 to TRBJ1-2; 7 bases match TRBD1. In germline, CDR1 is SGHRS, CDR2 YFSETQ. J gave up 8 bases and V 3 bases, and 4 bases lay outside the gene matches. The CDR3 is 12 residues long. CDR3 protein: CASSSTGSGYTF. DNA for the CDR3: TGCGCCAGCAGCTCGACAGGGTCGGGCTACACCTTC.

The chain carries TRBV2 and TRBJ1-6; weak D call: TRBD1 (5 bases). CDR3 size: 12 residues. V lost 5 bases and J 7 bases, leaving 6 bases between the germline ends. The germline gives CDR1 SNHLY, CDR2 FYNNEI. The CDR3 loop is CASSPGNSPLHF. The DNA for the CDR3 is TGTGCCAGCAGTCCAGGGAATTCACCCCTCCACTTT.

The V and J genes are TRBV14 and TRBJ1-3; D remains ambiguous. From germline, CDR1 is SGHDN and CDR2 FVKESK. The ends were cut back, 2 bases at V and 0 bases at J, with 8 bases in the middle. The CDR3 loop spans 15 amino acids. The CDR3, as DNA: TGTGCCAGCAGCCAATTCCTTAGCTCTGGAAACACCATATATTTT. Its protein product is CASSQFLSSGNTIYF. Complete variable domain (other parts from reference TRBV14 and TRBJ1-3): EAGVTQFPSHSVIEKGQTVTLRCDPISGHDNLYWYRRVMGKEIKFLLHFVKESKQDESGMPNNRFLAERTGGTYSTLKVQPAELEDSGVYFCASSQFLSSGNTIYFGEGSWLTVV.

This clone came up once. This sequence joins TRBV7-2 and TRBJ2-5, with D uncertain. The V end was cut by 5 bases, the J end by 4 bases, with 11 bases between. This CDR3 is 13 amino acids long. Per germline, CDR1 SGHTA and CDR2 FQGNSA. The DNA of the CDR3 is TGTGCCAGCAGCCTGATACTGAGAGAGACCCAGTACTTC. Protein product: CASSLILRETQYF.

The V and J genes are TRBV19 and TRBJ2-1; 14 bases map to TRBD2. V gave up 6 bases and J gave up 8 bases; unmatched junction bases: 9. Germline CDR1 LNHDA, CDR2 SQIVND (reference sequence). The CDR3 loop spans 16 amino acids. The DNA for the CDR3 is TGTGCCAGTAGCACACCGGGGACTAGCGGGAGCTATGAGCAGTTCTTC. Its translation is CASSTPGTSGSYEQFF. Looking up the rest from reference TRBV19 and TRBJ2-1 gives the full variable domain: DGGITQSPKYLFRKEGQNVTLSCEQNLNHDAMYWYRQDPGQGLRLIYYSQIVNDFQKGDIAEGYSVSREKKESFPLTVTSAQKNPTAFYLCASSTPGTSGSYEQFFGPGTRLTVL.

The chain employs TRBV9 and TRBJ2-7, with a possible D match to TRBD2 (7 bases). The V gene lost 2 bases and the J gene lost 6 bases, with 15 bases spanning the gap. The CDR3 loop spans 14 amino acids. Germline V gene lookup returns CDR1 SGDLS and CDR2 YYNGEE. Written as DNA, the CDR3 is TGTGCCAGCAGCGTCCCCAGTAGGGGGGGCGAGCAGTACTTC. This codes for CASSVPSRGGEQYF. Full variable domain (outside the CDR3, taken from reference TRBV9 and TRBJ2-7): DSGVTQTPKHLITATGQRVTLRCSPRSGDLSVYWYQQSLDQGLQFLIQYYNGEERAKGNILERFSAQQFPDLHSELNLSSLELGDSALYFCASSVPSRGGEQYFGPGTRLTVT.

This chain links TRBV5-1 with TRBJ2-3, with 8 bases aligning to TRBD2. Trimming at V came to 4 bases and at J to 2 bases, leaving 9 bases not matched to a gene. There are 16 residues in the CDR3. The germline gives CDR1 SGHRS, CDR2 YFSETQ. CDR3 DNA: TGCGCCAGCAGCCCGGGCCGGGGGGGCAACACAGATACGCAGTATTTT. It specifies CASSPGRGGNTDTQYF.